This T cell receptor (beta chain) was captured in a study of T cell responses to AZD1222 COVID-19 vaccine. J gave up 2 bases and V 2 bases, and 10 bases lay outside the gene matches. Germline V gene data show CDR1 as GTSNPN and CDR2 as SVGIG (reference sequence). The CDR3 totals 16 residues. Only in-frame clones appear in the TCRdb table, and some are missing; sequencing was by immunoSEQ multiplex PCR. The table records approximately 130,000 clones, approximately 85% of them present only once. The V call is TRBV30, the J call TRBJ2-7, with 9 nucleotides matching TRBD1. Sequenced here: peripheral blood, sampled on day 0 of AZD1222 vaccination. This clonotype originated in an adult in good health. Here the CDR3 DNA reads TGTGCCTGGAGTTTCCTACAGGGGGCTGGACCCTACGAGCAGTACTTC. Translation: CAWSFLQGAGPYEQYF.